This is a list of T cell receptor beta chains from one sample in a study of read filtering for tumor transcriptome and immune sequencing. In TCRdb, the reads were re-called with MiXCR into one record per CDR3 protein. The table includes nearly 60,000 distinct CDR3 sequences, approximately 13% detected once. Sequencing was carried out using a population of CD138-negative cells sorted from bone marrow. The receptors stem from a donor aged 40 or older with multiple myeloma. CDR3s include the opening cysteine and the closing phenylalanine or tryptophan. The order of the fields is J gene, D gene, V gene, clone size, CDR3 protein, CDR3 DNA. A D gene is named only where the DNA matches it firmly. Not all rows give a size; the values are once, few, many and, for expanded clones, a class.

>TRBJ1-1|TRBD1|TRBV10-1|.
CASSLTGDGNTGAFF
TGCGCCAGCAGCCTTACAGGGGATGGGAACACTGGCGCTTTCTTT
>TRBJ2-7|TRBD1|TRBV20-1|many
CSARRTGGVSYEQYF
TGCAGTGCTAGGAGGACAGGGGGCGTCTCCTACGAGCAGTACTTC
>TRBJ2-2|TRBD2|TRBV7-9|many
CASSGTSGDTGELFF
TGTGCCAGCAGCGGGACTAGCGGTGACACCGGGGAGCTGTTTTTT
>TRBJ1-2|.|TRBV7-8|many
CASSLEEANYGYTF
TGTGCCAGCAGCTTAGAGGAAGCTAACTATGGCTACACCTTC
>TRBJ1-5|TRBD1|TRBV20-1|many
CSARKTPAQGAFIGQPQHF
TGCAGTGCTAGAAAAACACCCGCGCAGGGGGCATTCATAGGTCAGCCCCAGCATTTT
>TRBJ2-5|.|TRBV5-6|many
CASSRSGVETQYF
TGTGCCAGCAGCAGGTCCGGGGTGGAGACCCAGTACTTC
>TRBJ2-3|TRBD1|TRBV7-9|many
CASSFGTGGGLDTQYF
TGTGCCAGCAGCTTCGGGACAGGGGGAGGCCTTGATACGCAGTATTTT
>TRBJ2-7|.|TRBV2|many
CASSASSYEQYF
TGTGCCAGCAGTGCTAGCTCCTACGAGCAGTACTTC
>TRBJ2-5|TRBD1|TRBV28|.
CASSLIQGARGETQYF
TGTGCCAGCAGTTTAATACAGGGGGCGCGGGGGGAGACCCAGTACTTC
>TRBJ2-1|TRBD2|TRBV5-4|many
CASSFPGLAGGNSYNEQFF
TGTGCCAGCAGCTTCCCGGGACTAGCGGGGGGGAACTCCTACAATGAGCAGTTCTTC
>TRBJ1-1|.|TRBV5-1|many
CASSLVSGGPNTEAFF
TGCGCCAGCAGCTTGGTTAGTGGGGGCCCGAACACTGAAGCTTTCTTT
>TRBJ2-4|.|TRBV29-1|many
CSVVAGAKNIQYF
TGCAGCGTTGTGGCAGGGGCCAAAAACATTCAGTACTTC
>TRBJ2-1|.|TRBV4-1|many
CASSQDRGLPRDNRHEQFF
TGCGCCAGCAGCCAAGATCGGGGGCTCCCCCGGGACAATCGGCATGAGCAGTTCTTC
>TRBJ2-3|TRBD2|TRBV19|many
CASSISTSGGAAPTDTQYF
TGTGCCAGTAGTATATCGACTAGCGGGGGGGCAGCCCCCACAGATACGCAGTATTTT
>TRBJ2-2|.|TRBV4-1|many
CASSPGEDNTGELFF
TGTGCCAGCAGCCCTGGGGAGGACAACACCGGGGAGCTGTTTTTT
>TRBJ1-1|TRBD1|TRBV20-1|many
CSAWGQGAPGQPEAFF
TGCAGTGCTTGGGGACAGGGGGCGCCCGGCCAACCTGAAGCTTTCTTT
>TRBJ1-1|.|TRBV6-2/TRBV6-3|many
CASSGGLVTEAFF
TGTGCCAGCAGTGGGGGTTTGGTAACTGAAGCTTTCTTT
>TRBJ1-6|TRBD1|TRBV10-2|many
CASTAQGGNSPLHF
TGCGCCAGCACCGCCCAGGGGGGGAATTCACCCCTCCACTTT
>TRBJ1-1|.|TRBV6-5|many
CASRSGRQGAFF
TGTGCCAGCAGGTCGGGAAGGCAGGGAGCTTTCTTT
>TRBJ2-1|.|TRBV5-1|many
CASSSLRSSYNEQFF
TGCGCCAGCAGCTCGTTAAGAAGCTCCTACAATGAGCAGTTCTTC
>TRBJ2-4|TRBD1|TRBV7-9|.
CASSSQGVLAKNIQYF
TGTGCCAGCAGCTCCCAGGGGGTACTTGCCAAAAACATTCAGTACTTC
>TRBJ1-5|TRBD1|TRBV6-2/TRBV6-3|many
CASSSRQGAVFFGNQPQHF
TGTGCCAGCAGTTCCCGACAGGGGGCCGTCTTTTTCGGCAATCAGCCCCAGCATTTT
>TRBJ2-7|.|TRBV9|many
CASSVGHQRFYEQYF
TGTGCCAGCAGCGTAGGTCACCAGAGGTTCTACGAGCAGTACTTC
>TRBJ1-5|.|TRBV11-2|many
CASSLVTVTQPQHF
TGTGCCAGCAGCTTAGTTACGGTGACTCAGCCCCAGCATTTT
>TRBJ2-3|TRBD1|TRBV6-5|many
CASSYRQGVTDTQYF
TGTGCCAGCAGTTACCGCCAGGGGGTGACAGATACGCAGTATTTT
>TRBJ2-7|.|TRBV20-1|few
CSAPGTSLGEQYF
TGCAGTGCCCCCGGGACATCTCTAGGGGAGCAGTACTTC
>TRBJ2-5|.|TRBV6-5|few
CASSPSGLGETQYF
TGTGCCAGCAGTCCCTCGGGCCTGGGGGAGACCCAGTACTTC
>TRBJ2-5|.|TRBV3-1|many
CASSRSPGTQYF
TGTGCCAGCAGCCGATCCCCAGGGACCCAGTACTTC
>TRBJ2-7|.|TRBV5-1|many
CASSLEGVSTYEQYF
TGCGCCAGCAGCTTGGAGGGGGTCTCAACCTACGAGCAGTACTTC
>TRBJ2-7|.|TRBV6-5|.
CASNSGRASTGQCF
TGTGCCAGCAACAGCGGAAGGGCGTCTACTGGGCAGTGCTTC
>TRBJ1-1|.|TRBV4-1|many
CASSQREGLWAFF
TGCGCCAGCAGCCAAAGAGAAGGACTCTGGGCTTTCTTT
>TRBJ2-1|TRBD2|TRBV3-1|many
CASSRPTSGANYNEQFF
TGTGCCAGCAGCCGCCCGACTAGCGGGGCGAACTACAATGAGCAGTTCTTC
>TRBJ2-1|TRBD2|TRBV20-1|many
CSVPLSGGLYNEQFF
TGCAGTGTTCCCCTTAGCGGGGGGCTCTACAATGAGCAGTTCTTC
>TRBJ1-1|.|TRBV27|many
CASTHVGEENTEAFF
TGTGCCAGCACCCACGTTGGGGAGGAGAACACTGAAGCTTTCTTT
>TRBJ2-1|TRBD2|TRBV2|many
CASTQTSGADNEQFF
TGTGCCAGCACCCAGACTAGCGGGGCAGACAATGAGCAGTTCTTC
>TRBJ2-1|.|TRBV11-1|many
CASSSGLAQFF
TGTGCCAGCAGCTCGGGTTTGGCGCAGTTCTTC
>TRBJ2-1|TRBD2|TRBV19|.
CASGNIAGGNHEQFF
TGTGCCAGTGGTAACATAGCGGGGGGAAATCATGAACAGTTCTTC
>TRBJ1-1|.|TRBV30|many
CAWSTTVQEAFF
TGTGCCTGGAGTACTACCGTACAGGAAGCTTTCTTT
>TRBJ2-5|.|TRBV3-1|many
CASSPHRETQYF
TGTGCCAGCAGCCCACACAGGGAGACCCAGTACTTC
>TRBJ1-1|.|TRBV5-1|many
CASSFGSGDTEAFF
TGCGCCAGCAGCTTTGGGTCCGGGGACACTGAAGCTTTCTTT
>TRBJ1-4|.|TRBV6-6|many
CASSYPPPGSGNEKLFF
TGTGCCAGCAGTTACCCCCCCCCAGGGAGTGGTAATGAAAAACTGTTTTTT
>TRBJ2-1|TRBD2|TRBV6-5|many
CAISERGVSYNEQFF
TGTGCCATAAGTGAGCGGGGCGTCTCCTACAATGAGCAGTTCTTC
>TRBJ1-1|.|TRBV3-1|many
CASSQGTAGDTEAFF
TGTGCCAGCAGCCAAGGGACAGCCGGTGACACTGAAGCTTTCTTT
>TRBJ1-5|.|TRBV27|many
CASSLGSYSNQPQHF
TGTGCCAGCAGTTTAGGCAGCTATAGCAATCAGCCCCAGCATTTT
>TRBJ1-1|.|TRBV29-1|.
CSVEYAEAFF
TGCAGCGTTGAATACGCTGAAGCTTTCTTT
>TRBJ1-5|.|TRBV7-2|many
CASSLVAGSPNQPQHF
TGTGCCAGCAGCTTAGTGGCAGGGAGCCCCAATCAGCCCCAGCATTTT
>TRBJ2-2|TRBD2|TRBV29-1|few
CSVEGSLAGGVGELFF
TGCAGCGTTGAAGGAAGTCTAGCGGGGGGCGTCGGGGAGCTGTTTTTT
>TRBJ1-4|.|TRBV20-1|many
CSARAGRKEATNEKLFF
TGCAGTGCTAGAGCGGGCCGGAAGGAGGCAACTAATGAAAAACTGTTTTTT
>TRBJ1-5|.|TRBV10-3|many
CAISESPDLGPQHF
TGTGCCATCAGTGAGTCACCGGATTTGGGGCCCCAGCATTTT
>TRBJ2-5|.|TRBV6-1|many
CASAGTHQETQYF
TGTGCCAGCGCGGGGACCCACCAAGAGACCCAGTACTTC
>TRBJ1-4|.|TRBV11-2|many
CASSLGGKLFF
TGTGCCAGCAGCCTGGGAGGAAAACTGTTTTTT
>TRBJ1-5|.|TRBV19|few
CASSIWRGRYSNQPQHF
TGTGCCAGTAGTATATGGCGGGGAAGATATAGCAATCAGCCCCAGCATTTT
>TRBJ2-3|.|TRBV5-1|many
CASSPLPGPQSTDTQYF
TGCGCCAGCAGCCCCCTCCCGGGACCTCAGAGCACAGATACGCAGTATTTT
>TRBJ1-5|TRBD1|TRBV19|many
CASSLQGGSNQPQHF
TGTGCCAGTAGTCTACAGGGGGGCAGCAATCAGCCCCAGCATTTT
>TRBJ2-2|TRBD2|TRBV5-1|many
CASSPGLEIWTGELFF
TGCGCCAGCAGCCCGGGACTAGAAATCTGGACCGGGGAGCTGTTTTTT
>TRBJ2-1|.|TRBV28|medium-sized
CASTLRTGGNEQFF
TGTGCCAGCACCCTCCGGACTGGGGGCAATGAGCAGTTCTTC
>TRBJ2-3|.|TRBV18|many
CASSLSRDTQYF
TGTGCCAGCTCTCTCTCGCGGGATACGCAGTATTTT
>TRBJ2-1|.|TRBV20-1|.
CGASRVQIVEQFF
TGCGGTGCTAGTAGGGTCCAAATCGTTGAGCAGTTCTTC
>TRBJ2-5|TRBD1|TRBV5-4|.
CASSQGQGETQYF
TGTGCCAGCAGCCAGGGACAGGGGGAGACCCAGTACTTC
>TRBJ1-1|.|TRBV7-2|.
CASSSVRGGHTEAFF
TGTGCCAGCAGCTCTGTGAGGGGGGGACACACTGAAGCTTTCTTT